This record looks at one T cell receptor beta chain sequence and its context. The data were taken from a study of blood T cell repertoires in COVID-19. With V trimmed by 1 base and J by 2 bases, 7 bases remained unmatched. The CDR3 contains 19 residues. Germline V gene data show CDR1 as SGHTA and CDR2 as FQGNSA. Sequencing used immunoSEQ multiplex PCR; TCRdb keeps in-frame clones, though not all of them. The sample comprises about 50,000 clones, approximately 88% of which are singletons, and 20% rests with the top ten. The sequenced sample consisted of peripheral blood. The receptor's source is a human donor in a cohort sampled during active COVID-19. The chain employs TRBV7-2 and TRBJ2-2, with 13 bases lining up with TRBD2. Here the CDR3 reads CASSLVTSGGASNTGELFF. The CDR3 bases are TGTGCCAGCAGCTTAGTAACTAGCGGGGGGGCCTCCAACACCGGGGAGCTGTTTTTT.